Listed below are T cell receptor beta chains from one sample, sequenced in a study of blood T cell repertoires in COVID-19. TCRdb's table, derived via immunoSEQ multiplex PCR, lists solely in-frame clones and lacks some. The sample records about 120,000 clones, over 65% being singletons. The sample taken for sequencing was peripheral blood. All receptors derive from a man in his sixties or seventies with acute or convalescent COVID-19. The CDR3 runs from the conserved cysteine through the conserved F or W. The D gene is left open where the match is weak. Only some rows state a clone size, as once, few, many or a class for expanded clones.

clone_size: .; v_call: TRBV7-2; j_call: TRBJ1-3; d_call: TRBD1; cdr3_nt: TGTGCCAGCAGCTTGGGGGACAGGGGGCGTCATCTCTCTGGAAACACCATATATTTT; cdr3_aa: CASSLGDRGRHLSGNTIYF
clone_size: few; v_call: TRBV6-5; j_call: TRBJ1-1; d_call: .; cdr3_nt: TGTGCCAGCCAAGGCAGGGATCAAGCTTTCTTT; cdr3_aa: CASQGRDQAFF
clone_size: once; v_call: TRBV6-5; j_call: TRBJ2-1; d_call: .; cdr3_nt: TGTGCCAGCAGTTACTCTGGGGGCTCGGGGCAGTTCTTC; cdr3_aa: CASSYSGGSGQFF
clone_size: few; v_call: TRBV19; j_call: TRBJ2-3; d_call: TRBD1; cdr3_nt: TGTGCCAGTAGTAAAGGACAGGGGCCAGATACGCAGTATTTT; cdr3_aa: CASSKGQGPDTQYF
clone_size: .; v_call: TRBV6-2/TRBV6-3; j_call: TRBJ2-7; d_call: .; cdr3_nt: TGTGCCAGCAGTTTCCGCGACACCTACGAGCAGTACTTC; cdr3_aa: CASSFRDTYEQYF
clone_size: .; v_call: TRBV9; j_call: TRBJ1-6; d_call: .; cdr3_nt: TGTGCCAGCAGCGTGTGGGACAACTCACCCCTCCACTTT; cdr3_aa: CASSVWDNSPLHF
clone_size: .; v_call: TRBV5-1; j_call: TRBJ2-3; d_call: TRBD2; cdr3_nt: TGCGCCAGCAGCTTGGGGTCTAGCGGGAACGAGGTATTT; cdr3_aa: CASSLGSSGNEVF
clone_size: .; v_call: TRBV7-2; j_call: TRBJ1-2; d_call: .; cdr3_nt: TGTGCCAGCGGGATCACCTCATCGAGGGATGGCTACACCTTC; cdr3_aa: CASGITSSRDGYTF
clone_size: .; v_call: TRBV5-8; j_call: TRBJ2-5; d_call: .; cdr3_nt: TGTGCCAGCCACCTCACGGGGTTACAAGAGACCCAGTACTTC; cdr3_aa: CASHLTGLQETQYF
clone_size: few; v_call: TRBV5-1; j_call: TRBJ2-7; d_call: TRBD1; cdr3_nt: TGCGCCAGCAGCCCTACAGGGGCCTACGAGCAGTACTTC; cdr3_aa: CASSPTGAYEQYF
clone_size: .; v_call: TRBV9; j_call: TRBJ1-5; d_call: TRBD1; cdr3_nt: TGTGCCAGCAGCGGAAGGTCAGGGGGCTGCAATCAGCCCCAGCATTTT; cdr3_aa: CASSGRSGGCNQPQHF
clone_size: .; v_call: TRBV15; j_call: TRBJ1-3; d_call: TRBD1; cdr3_nt: TGTGCCACCAGCGGAGGTGGGACAGGGCTCGTTGGAAACACCATATATTTT; cdr3_aa: CATSGGGTGLVGNTIYF
clone_size: .; v_call: TRBV7-8; j_call: TRBJ1-1; d_call: TRBD1; cdr3_nt: TGTGCCAGCAGCACCAGACAGGGGATGAACACTGAAGCTTTCTTT; cdr3_aa: CASSTRQGMNTEAFF
clone_size: .; v_call: TRBV14; j_call: TRBJ1-1; d_call: .; cdr3_nt: TGTGCCAGCAGCCAAGGAATTCGGCAGGGTAGAATCCAGAACACTGAAGCTTTCTTT; cdr3_aa: CASSQGIRQGRIQNTEAFF
clone_size: .; v_call: TRBV11-2; j_call: TRBJ1-3; d_call: .; cdr3_nt: TGTGCCAGCAGCTTAGATAGCTCTGGAAACACCATATATTTT; cdr3_aa: CASSLDSSGNTIYF
clone_size: .; v_call: TRBV28; j_call: TRBJ2-1; d_call: TRBD1; cdr3_nt: TGTGCCAGCAGTACAACGGGACAGTGGGGGAACAATGAGCAGTTCTTC; cdr3_aa: CASSTTGQWGNNEQFF
clone_size: .; v_call: TRBV7-3; j_call: TRBJ1-1; d_call: .; cdr3_nt: TGTGCCAGCAGCTTACAGGGGAACACTGAAGCTTTCTTT; cdr3_aa: CASSLQGNTEAFF
clone_size: .; v_call: TRBV18; j_call: TRBJ2-2; d_call: .; cdr3_nt: TGTGCCAGCTCACAAACTCGGGGCACCGGGGAGCTGTTTTTT; cdr3_aa: CASSQTRGTGELFF
clone_size: .; v_call: TRBV7-2; j_call: TRBJ2-1; d_call: TRBD2; cdr3_nt: TGTGCCAGCAGCTTAATGGTGGCGACTAGCGGGAAGAATGAGCAGTTCTTC; cdr3_aa: CASSLMVATSGKNEQFF
clone_size: .; v_call: TRBV3-1/TRBV3-2; j_call: TRBJ2-7; d_call: TRBD2; cdr3_nt: TGTGCCAGCAGCCAAGAGATGACTAGCGCCTACTACGAGCAGTACTTC; cdr3_aa: CASSQEMTSAYYEQYF
clone_size: .; v_call: TRBV5-4; j_call: TRBJ2-7; d_call: TRBD2; cdr3_nt: TGTGCCAGCAGCTGGGGGACTAGCGGGCCCTACGAGCAGTACTTC; cdr3_aa: CASSWGTSGPYEQYF
clone_size: .; v_call: TRBV14; j_call: TRBJ2-2; d_call: TRBD2; cdr3_nt: TGTGCCAGCAGCCCCTTTTGGGGACTAGCGGGAGTAGCCGGGGAGCTGTTTTTT; cdr3_aa: CASSPFWGLAGVAGELFF
clone_size: once; v_call: TRBV19; j_call: TRBJ1-5; d_call: TRBD1; cdr3_nt: TGTGCCAGTAGAAACACAGGGGGAGGCGGCAATCAGCCCCAGCATTTT; cdr3_aa: CASRNTGGGGNQPQHF
clone_size: .; v_call: TRBV7-9; j_call: TRBJ1-5; d_call: .; cdr3_nt: TGTGCCAGCAGCTTACAATCCCACAATCAGCCCCAGCATTTT; cdr3_aa: CASSLQSHNQPQHF
clone_size: once; v_call: TRBV11-1; j_call: TRBJ2-1; d_call: .; cdr3_nt: TGTGCCAGCAGCTGGGAGCGTTACTCCTACAATGAGCAGTTCTTC; cdr3_aa: CASSWERYSYNEQFF
clone_size: .; v_call: TRBV7-9; j_call: TRBJ1-4; d_call: .; cdr3_nt: TGTGCCAGCAGCTTAAGCGTAACTAATGAAAAACTGTTTTTT; cdr3_aa: CASSLSVTNEKLFF
clone_size: .; v_call: TRBV5-1; j_call: TRBJ1-2; d_call: .; cdr3_nt: TGCGCCAGCAGCCCCCTCCCGGGGGACTATGGCTACACCTTC; cdr3_aa: CASSPLPGDYGYTF
clone_size: .; v_call: TRBV2; j_call: TRBJ2-7; d_call: .; cdr3_nt: TGTGCCAGCGGGCCCTACTACGAGCAGTACTTC; cdr3_aa: CASGPYYEQYF
clone_size: .; v_call: TRBV18; j_call: TRBJ1-6; d_call: .; cdr3_nt: TGTGCCAGCTCACAAGGAGGGGATGGCTACTCACCCCTCCACTTT; cdr3_aa: CASSQGGDGYSPLHF
clone_size: .; v_call: TRBV28; j_call: TRBJ2-7; d_call: TRBD2; cdr3_nt: TGTGCCAGCAGTTTCCCGCGGGGGGGAGGCTCCTACGAGCAGTACTTC; cdr3_aa: CASSFPRGGGSYEQYF
clone_size: .; v_call: TRBV18; j_call: TRBJ2-3; d_call: .; cdr3_nt: TGTGCCAGCTCATCGACAGAGACTAGCACAGATACGCAGTATTTT; cdr3_aa: CASSSTETSTDTQYF
clone_size: .; v_call: TRBV19; j_call: TRBJ2-7; d_call: .; cdr3_nt: TGTGCCAGTAGTGTCTCGCGGTACGAGCAGTACTTC; cdr3_aa: CASSVSRYEQYF
clone_size: few; v_call: TRBV3-1/TRBV3-2; j_call: TRBJ2-5; d_call: TRBD2; cdr3_nt: TGTGCCAGCAGCCATAGGACTAGCGGACCTCAAGAGACCCAGTACTTC; cdr3_aa: CASSHRTSGPQETQYF
clone_size: .; v_call: TRBV28; j_call: TRBJ1-3; d_call: .; cdr3_nt: TGTGCCAGTCGGTTTGGGGGCCACTCTGGAAACACCATATATTTT; cdr3_aa: CASRFGGHSGNTIYF
clone_size: once; v_call: TRBV6-5; j_call: TRBJ2-3; d_call: TRBD2; cdr3_nt: TGTGCCAGCAGCCGGGGGGGCGCAGATACGCAGTATTTT; cdr3_aa: CASSRGGADTQYF
clone_size: .; v_call: TRBV30; j_call: TRBJ2-4; d_call: TRBD1; cdr3_nt: TGTGCCTGGAGGGAAGCCTTTCAGGGGGCTGGGGCCAAAAACATTCAGTACTTC; cdr3_aa: CAWREAFQGAGAKNIQYF
clone_size: .; v_call: TRBV28; j_call: TRBJ2-1; d_call: TRBD2; cdr3_nt: TGTGCCAGCAGAACAGGGACTAGCCCCAATGAGCAGTTCTTC; cdr3_aa: CASRTGTSPNEQFF
clone_size: .; v_call: TRBV10-2; j_call: TRBJ1-4; d_call: TRBD1; cdr3_nt: TGCGCCAGCAGCGACCGACAGGGTCCTGCAACTAATGAAAAACTGTTTTTT; cdr3_aa: CASSDRQGPATNEKLFF
clone_size: once; v_call: TRBV19; j_call: TRBJ1-1; d_call: TRBD1; cdr3_nt: TGTGCCAGTAGTGTGGGGACAGAAAGTCTCGAAGTTTTCTTT; cdr3_aa: CASSVGTESLEVFF
clone_size: .; v_call: TRBV3-1/TRBV3-2; j_call: TRBJ2-3; d_call: TRBD2; cdr3_nt: TGTGCCAGCAGCCAAGAGGCAGCGGGGGGGCGGGGAGATACGCAGTATTTT; cdr3_aa: CASSQEAAGGRGDTQYF
clone_size: .; v_call: TRBV2; j_call: TRBJ2-5; d_call: .; cdr3_nt: TGTGCCAGCAGTGGTCAGGGCTCCCAAGAGACCCAGTACTTC; cdr3_aa: CASSGQGSQETQYF
clone_size: .; v_call: TRBV7-3; j_call: TRBJ2-2; d_call: TRBD1; cdr3_nt: TGTGCCAGCAGCCTAAGGACAGGGCCCTACGGGGAGCTGTTTTTT; cdr3_aa: CASSLRTGPYGELFF
clone_size: .; v_call: TRBV28; j_call: TRBJ1-6; d_call: TRBD1; cdr3_nt: TGTGCCAGCAGCCAGGGGACAGCCCGAGCCTATAATTCACCCCTCCACTTT; cdr3_aa: CASSQGTARAYNSPLHF
clone_size: once; v_call: TRBV29-1; j_call: TRBJ1-2; d_call: TRBD1; cdr3_nt: TGCAGCGTTGTCGGACCGGGACAGACGTCGGGTGGCTACACCTTC; cdr3_aa: CSVVGPGQTSGGYTF
clone_size: few; v_call: TRBV27; j_call: TRBJ2-6; d_call: TRBD1; cdr3_nt: TGTGCCAGCAGTCCCGACAGGGGGCGTGGGGCCAACGTCCTGACTTTC; cdr3_aa: CASSPDRGRGANVLTF
clone_size: once; v_call: TRBV9; j_call: TRBJ1-2; d_call: .; cdr3_nt: TGTGCCAGCAGCCGCGGGGAGAGCGGCTACACCTTC; cdr3_aa: CASSRGESGYTF
clone_size: .; v_call: TRBV5-4; j_call: TRBJ1-3; d_call: .; cdr3_nt: TGTGCCAGCAGCTTGGGAAGGGGCTCTGGAAACACCATATATTTT; cdr3_aa: CASSLGRGSGNTIYF
clone_size: .; v_call: TRBV7-4; j_call: TRBJ2-7; d_call: TRBD1; cdr3_nt: TGTGCCAGCAGCTTAGAGGGGGCACTTTACGGGCAGTACTTC; cdr3_aa: CASSLEGALYGQYF
clone_size: .; v_call: TRBV11-3; j_call: TRBJ2-2; d_call: TRBD1; cdr3_nt: TGTGCCAGCAGCCTCGGACAGGGGGGAATAAGGGAGCTGTTTTTT; cdr3_aa: CASSLGQGGIRELFF
clone_size: .; v_call: TRBV28; j_call: TRBJ2-3; d_call: .; cdr3_nt: TGTGCCAGCAGTTTGCAGGGCCTCAATACGCAGTATTTT; cdr3_aa: CASSLQGLNTQYF
clone_size: .; v_call: TRBV9; j_call: TRBJ1-6; d_call: TRBD1; cdr3_nt: TGTGCCAGCAGCGGGGGCGGGACAGGGGGTAATTCACCCCTCCACTTT; cdr3_aa: CASSGGGTGGNSPLHF
clone_size: .; v_call: TRBV11-3; j_call: TRBJ2-2; d_call: .; cdr3_nt: TGTGCCAGCAGCCGATCAACGGGCGGGGAGCTGTTTTTT; cdr3_aa: CASSRSTGGELFF
clone_size: .; v_call: TRBV25-1; j_call: TRBJ2-2; d_call: .; cdr3_nt: TGTGCCAGCAGTGACTCTAGCCGAACGAACACCGGGGAGCTGTTTTTT; cdr3_aa: CASSDSSRTNTGELFF
clone_size: .; v_call: TRBV6-5; j_call: TRBJ2-7; d_call: .; cdr3_nt: TGTGCCAGCAGTTACTCTATCGGAGGGATCTACGAGCAGTACTTC; cdr3_aa: CASSYSIGGIYEQYF
clone_size: .; v_call: TRBV30; j_call: TRBJ1-2; d_call: .; cdr3_nt: TGTGCCTGGAGTGTTATAAGGGGGTATGGCTACACCTTC; cdr3_aa: CAWSVIRGYGYTF